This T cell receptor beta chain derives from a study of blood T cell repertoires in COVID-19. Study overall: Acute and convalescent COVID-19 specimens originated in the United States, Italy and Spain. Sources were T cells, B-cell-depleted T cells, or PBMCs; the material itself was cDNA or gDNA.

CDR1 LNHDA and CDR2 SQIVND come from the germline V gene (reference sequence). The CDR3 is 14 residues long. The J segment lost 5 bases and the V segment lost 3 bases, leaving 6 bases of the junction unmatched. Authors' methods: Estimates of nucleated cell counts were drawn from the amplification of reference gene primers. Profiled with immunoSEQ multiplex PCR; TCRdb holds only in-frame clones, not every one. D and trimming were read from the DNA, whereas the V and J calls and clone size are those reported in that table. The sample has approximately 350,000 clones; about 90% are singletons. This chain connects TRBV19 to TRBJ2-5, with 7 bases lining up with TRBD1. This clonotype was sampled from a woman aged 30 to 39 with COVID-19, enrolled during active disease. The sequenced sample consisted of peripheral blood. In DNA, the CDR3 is TGTGCCAGTAGTATCCAAGGGGGCTCGGAGACCCAGTACTTC. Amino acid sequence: CASSIQGGSETQYF.